These 5 T cell receptor beta chains share one sample of origin, sequenced in a study of CDR3 diversity in severe acne. Via MiXCR, TCRdb re-called the PCR reads, giving one row per CDR3 protein. This sample has 85,000 to 120,000 distinct CDR3 sequences, with 45% to 60% found just once. The sample comprised blood. These receptors were collected from a male donor with acne.

This clonotype came up many times. The chain recombines TRBV6-6 with TRBJ2-1, with 14 bases fitting TRBD2. CDR1 and CDR2 from the germline V gene are MNHNY and SVGAGI (reference sequence). This CDR3 spans 16 amino acids. Trimming at V came to 6 bases and at J to 8 bases, leaving 9 bases not matched to a gene. The CDR3 here is CASRTRTSGRLHEQFF. The CDR3 DNA reads as TGTGCCAGCAGGACCCGGACTAGCGGGAGGTTACATGAGCAGTTCTTC.

This clonotype has only a few counts. This chain links TRBV24-1 with TRBJ1-1, with a tentative D call TRBD1 (6 bases). Germline CDR1 KGHDR, CDR2 SFDVKD. The CDR3 covers 15 residues. V dropped 4 bases and J dropped 1 base, with 12 bases sitting between them. The CDR3 loop is CATSDTGQPNTEAFF. The DNA for the CDR3 is TGTGCCACCAGTGACACAGGACAGCCGAACACTGAAGCTTTCTTT.

In regard to this clonotype: Because it lacks the conserved phenylalanine or tryptophan at the end, this CDR3 is likely a read error. This chain connects TRBV7-3 to TRBJ2-7; a possible D gene is TRBD1 (6 bases). The V gene's germline CDR1 is SGHTA and CDR2 FQGTGA. V was cut by 3 bases and J by 7 bases, with 19 bases left in between. The CDR3 spans 15 residues. The CDR3: CASSFESAGDIEQYL. CDR3 bases: TGTGCCAGCAGCTTCGAGTCTGCAGGGGATATTGAGCAGTACTTA.

In this sample, this clonotype turned up many times. The rearrangement links TRBV12-3 or TRBV12-4 to TRBJ2-5, with TRBD2 matching over 7 bases. V shed 10 bases, J shed 1 base, and the junction held 6 bases outside the gene matches. This CDR3 is 13 amino acids long. DNA for the CDR3: TGTGCCACCAAAAGGACTAGCCAAGAGACCCAGTACTTC. It codes for CATKRTSQETQYF.

This clonotype was seen a handful of times. This CDR3 is CASSLEARAPGELFF. CDR3 bases: TGTGCCAGCAGCTTAGAGGCGAGAGCCCCCGGGGAGCTGTTTTTT. V usage is TRBV11-2 and J usage is TRBJ2-2; no clear D. Germline V gene lookup returns CDR1 SGHAT and CDR2 FQNNGV. Trimming shortened V by 0 bases and J by 6 bases, and 11 bases separated the two germline ends. The CDR3 runs 15 residues. Using reference TRBV11-2 and TRBJ2-2 for the parts outside the CDR3, the full variable domain is EAGVAQSPRYKIIEKRQSVAFWCNPISGHATLYWYQQILGQGPKLLIQFQNNGVVDDSQLPKDRFSAERLKGVDSTLKIQPAKLEDSAVYLCASSLEARAPGELFFGEGSRLTVL.